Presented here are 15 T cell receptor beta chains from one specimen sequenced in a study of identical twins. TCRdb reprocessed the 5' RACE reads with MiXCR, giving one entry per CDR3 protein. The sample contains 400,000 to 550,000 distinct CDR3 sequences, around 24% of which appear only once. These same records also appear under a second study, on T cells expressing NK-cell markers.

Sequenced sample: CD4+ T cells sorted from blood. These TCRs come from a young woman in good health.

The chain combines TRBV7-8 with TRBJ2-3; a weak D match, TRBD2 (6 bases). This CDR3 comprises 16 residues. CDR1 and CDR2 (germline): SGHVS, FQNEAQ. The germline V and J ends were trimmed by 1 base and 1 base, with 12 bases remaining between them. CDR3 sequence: CASSLGAWGGTDTQYF. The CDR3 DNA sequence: TGTGCCAGCAGCTTAGGCGCCTGGGGGGGCACAGATACGCAGTATTTT.

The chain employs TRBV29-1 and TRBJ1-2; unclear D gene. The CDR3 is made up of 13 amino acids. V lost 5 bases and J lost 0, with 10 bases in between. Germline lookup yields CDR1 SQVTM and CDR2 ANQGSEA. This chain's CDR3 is CSVSRGANYGYTF. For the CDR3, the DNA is TGCAGCGTTTCCCGTGGGGCTAACTATGGCTACACCTTC.

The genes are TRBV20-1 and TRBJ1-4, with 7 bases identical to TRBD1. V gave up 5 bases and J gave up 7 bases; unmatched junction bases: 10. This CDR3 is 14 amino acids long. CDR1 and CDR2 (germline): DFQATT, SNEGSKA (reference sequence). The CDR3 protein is CSAHRDPGGEKLFF. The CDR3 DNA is TGCAGTGCTCACCGGGACCCAGGGGGTGAAAAACTGTTTTTT.

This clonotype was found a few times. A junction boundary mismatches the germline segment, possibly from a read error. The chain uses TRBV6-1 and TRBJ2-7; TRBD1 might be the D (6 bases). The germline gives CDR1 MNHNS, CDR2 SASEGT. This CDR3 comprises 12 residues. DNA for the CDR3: TGTGCCAGCACTGAAGGGGGCTACGAGCAGTACTTC. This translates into CASTEGGYEQYF.

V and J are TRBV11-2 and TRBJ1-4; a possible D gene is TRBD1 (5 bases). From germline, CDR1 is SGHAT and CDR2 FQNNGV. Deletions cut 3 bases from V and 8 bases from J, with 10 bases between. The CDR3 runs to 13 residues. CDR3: CASSFEEGEKLFF. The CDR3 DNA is TGTGCCAGCAGCTTCGAGGAGGGGGAAAAACTGTTTTTT.

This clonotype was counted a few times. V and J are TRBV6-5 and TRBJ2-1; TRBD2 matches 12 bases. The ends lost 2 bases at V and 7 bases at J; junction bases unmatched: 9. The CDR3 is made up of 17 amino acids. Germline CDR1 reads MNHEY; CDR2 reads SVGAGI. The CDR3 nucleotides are TGTGCCAGCAGTTACCCCCTAGCGGGGGGGCTTAGGAATGAGCAGTTCTTC. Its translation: CASSYPLAGGLRNEQFF.

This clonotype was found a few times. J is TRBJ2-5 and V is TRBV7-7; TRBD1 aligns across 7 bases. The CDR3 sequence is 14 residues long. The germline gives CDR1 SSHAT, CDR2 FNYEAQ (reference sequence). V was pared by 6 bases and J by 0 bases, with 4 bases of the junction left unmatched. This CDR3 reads CASSRTGDQETQYF. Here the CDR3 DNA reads TGTGCCAGCAGTCGTACAGGGGACCAAGAGACCCAGTACTTC.

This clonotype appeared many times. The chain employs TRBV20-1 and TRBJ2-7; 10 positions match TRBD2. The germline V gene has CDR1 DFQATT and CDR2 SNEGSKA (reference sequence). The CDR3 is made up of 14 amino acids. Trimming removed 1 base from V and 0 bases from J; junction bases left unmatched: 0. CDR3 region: CSARGLAGSYEQYF. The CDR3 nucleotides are TGCAGTGCTAGAGGACTAGCGGGCTCCTACGAGCAGTACTTC.

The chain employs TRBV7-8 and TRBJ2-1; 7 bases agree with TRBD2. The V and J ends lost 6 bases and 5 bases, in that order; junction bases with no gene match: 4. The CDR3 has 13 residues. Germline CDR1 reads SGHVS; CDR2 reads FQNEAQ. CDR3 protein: CASRIAGNNEQFF. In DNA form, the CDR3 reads TGTGCCAGCAGAATAGCGGGTAACAATGAGCAGTTCTTC.

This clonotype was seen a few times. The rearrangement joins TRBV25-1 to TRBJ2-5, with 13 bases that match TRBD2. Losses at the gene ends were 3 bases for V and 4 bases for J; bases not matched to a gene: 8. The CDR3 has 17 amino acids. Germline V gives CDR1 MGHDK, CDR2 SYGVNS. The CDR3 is CASSDGRLAGGGETQYF. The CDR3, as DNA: TGTGCCAGCAGTGATGGGAGACTAGCGGGAGGAGGAGAGACCCAGTACTTC.

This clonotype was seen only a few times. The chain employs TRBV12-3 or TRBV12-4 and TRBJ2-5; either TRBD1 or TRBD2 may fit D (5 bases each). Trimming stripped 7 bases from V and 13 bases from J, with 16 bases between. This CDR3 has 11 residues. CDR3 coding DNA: TGTGCCAGCACCCAGTGGGGGAATCCGTACTTC. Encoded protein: CASTQWGNPYF.

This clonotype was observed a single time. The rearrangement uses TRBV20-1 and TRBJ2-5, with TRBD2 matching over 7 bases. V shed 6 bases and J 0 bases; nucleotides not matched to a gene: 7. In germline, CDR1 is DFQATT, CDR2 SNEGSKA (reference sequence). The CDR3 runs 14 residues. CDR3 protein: CSAQRGVYQETQYF. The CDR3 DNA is TGCAGTGCCCAACGGGGGGTGTACCAAGAGACCCAGTACTTC.

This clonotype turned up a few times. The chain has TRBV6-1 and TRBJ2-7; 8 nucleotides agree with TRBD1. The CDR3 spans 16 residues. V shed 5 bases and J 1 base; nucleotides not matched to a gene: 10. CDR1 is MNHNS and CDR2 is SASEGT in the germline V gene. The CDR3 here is CASSPRQGPWSYEQYF. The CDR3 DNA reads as TGTGCCAGCAGTCCCCGACAGGGGCCCTGGTCCTACGAGCAGTACTTC.

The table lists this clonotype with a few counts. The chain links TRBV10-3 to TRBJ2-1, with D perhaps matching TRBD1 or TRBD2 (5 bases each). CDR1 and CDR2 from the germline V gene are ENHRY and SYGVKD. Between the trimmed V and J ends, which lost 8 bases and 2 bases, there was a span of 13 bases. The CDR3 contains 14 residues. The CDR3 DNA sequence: TGTGCCATCGGTGGGGGAATGGCCTACAATGAGCAGTTCTTC. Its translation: CAIGGGMAYNEQFF.

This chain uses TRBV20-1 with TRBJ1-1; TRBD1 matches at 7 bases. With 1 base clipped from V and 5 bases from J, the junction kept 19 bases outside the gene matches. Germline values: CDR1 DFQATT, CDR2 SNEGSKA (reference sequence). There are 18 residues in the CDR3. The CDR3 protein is CSARGPLEAGGRRTEAFF. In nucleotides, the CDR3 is TGCAGTGCTAGAGGCCCTTTAGAGGCAGGGGGGAGACGGACTGAAGCTTTCTTT.